This T cell receptor (beta chain) was obtained from a study of T cells after yellow fever vaccination. Study-wide results and limits: Once the booster was given, most primary-vaccination clones reappeared, at about 95% for CD4 and 85% to 90% for CD8. On re-exposure, the response was weaker but peaked faster, at day 5 versus 15. Among all clonotypes, a small share was observed in both CD4 and CD8 compartments.

5'RACE template switching produced TCR cDNA carrying a universal primer site and UMIs. TCRdb re-called the 5' RACE reads with MiXCR, one entry per CDR3 protein. The sample includes just under 600,000 distinct CDR3 sequences, roughly 12% of them seen just once. CDR3 length: 12 amino acids. V was shortened by 5 bases and J by 5 bases, with 10 bases between the two germline ends. Germline V gene sequence: CDR1 SGHTA, CDR2 FQGNSA. A note on this clonotype: Its antigen is currently unknown.

This TCR was recovered from a man in his thirties or forties who received the YFV17D yellow fever vaccine. The sample in question was PBMCs, obtained on the day of the yellow fever booster vaccination. J is TRBJ2-7 and V is TRBV7-2, with unresolved D. The CDR3 spells CASSHTYNEQYF. The CDR3 nucleotides are TGTGCCAGCAGCCACACCTACAACGAGCAGTACTTC.